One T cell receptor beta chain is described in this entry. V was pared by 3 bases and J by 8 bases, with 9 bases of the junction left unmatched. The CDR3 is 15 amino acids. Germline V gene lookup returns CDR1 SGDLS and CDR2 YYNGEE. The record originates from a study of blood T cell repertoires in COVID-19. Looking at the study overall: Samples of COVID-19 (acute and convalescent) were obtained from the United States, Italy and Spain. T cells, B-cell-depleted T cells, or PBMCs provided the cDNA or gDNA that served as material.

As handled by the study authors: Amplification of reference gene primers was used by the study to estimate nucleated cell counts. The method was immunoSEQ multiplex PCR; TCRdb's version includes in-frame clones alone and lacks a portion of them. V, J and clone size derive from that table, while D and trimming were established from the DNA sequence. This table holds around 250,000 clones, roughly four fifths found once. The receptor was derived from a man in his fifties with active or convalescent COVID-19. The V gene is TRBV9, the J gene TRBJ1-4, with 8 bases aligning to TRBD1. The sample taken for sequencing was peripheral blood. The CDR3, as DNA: TGTGCCAGCAGCGCCACGACAGGGGTGGAGGAAAAACTGTTTTTT. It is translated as CASSATTGVEEKLFF.